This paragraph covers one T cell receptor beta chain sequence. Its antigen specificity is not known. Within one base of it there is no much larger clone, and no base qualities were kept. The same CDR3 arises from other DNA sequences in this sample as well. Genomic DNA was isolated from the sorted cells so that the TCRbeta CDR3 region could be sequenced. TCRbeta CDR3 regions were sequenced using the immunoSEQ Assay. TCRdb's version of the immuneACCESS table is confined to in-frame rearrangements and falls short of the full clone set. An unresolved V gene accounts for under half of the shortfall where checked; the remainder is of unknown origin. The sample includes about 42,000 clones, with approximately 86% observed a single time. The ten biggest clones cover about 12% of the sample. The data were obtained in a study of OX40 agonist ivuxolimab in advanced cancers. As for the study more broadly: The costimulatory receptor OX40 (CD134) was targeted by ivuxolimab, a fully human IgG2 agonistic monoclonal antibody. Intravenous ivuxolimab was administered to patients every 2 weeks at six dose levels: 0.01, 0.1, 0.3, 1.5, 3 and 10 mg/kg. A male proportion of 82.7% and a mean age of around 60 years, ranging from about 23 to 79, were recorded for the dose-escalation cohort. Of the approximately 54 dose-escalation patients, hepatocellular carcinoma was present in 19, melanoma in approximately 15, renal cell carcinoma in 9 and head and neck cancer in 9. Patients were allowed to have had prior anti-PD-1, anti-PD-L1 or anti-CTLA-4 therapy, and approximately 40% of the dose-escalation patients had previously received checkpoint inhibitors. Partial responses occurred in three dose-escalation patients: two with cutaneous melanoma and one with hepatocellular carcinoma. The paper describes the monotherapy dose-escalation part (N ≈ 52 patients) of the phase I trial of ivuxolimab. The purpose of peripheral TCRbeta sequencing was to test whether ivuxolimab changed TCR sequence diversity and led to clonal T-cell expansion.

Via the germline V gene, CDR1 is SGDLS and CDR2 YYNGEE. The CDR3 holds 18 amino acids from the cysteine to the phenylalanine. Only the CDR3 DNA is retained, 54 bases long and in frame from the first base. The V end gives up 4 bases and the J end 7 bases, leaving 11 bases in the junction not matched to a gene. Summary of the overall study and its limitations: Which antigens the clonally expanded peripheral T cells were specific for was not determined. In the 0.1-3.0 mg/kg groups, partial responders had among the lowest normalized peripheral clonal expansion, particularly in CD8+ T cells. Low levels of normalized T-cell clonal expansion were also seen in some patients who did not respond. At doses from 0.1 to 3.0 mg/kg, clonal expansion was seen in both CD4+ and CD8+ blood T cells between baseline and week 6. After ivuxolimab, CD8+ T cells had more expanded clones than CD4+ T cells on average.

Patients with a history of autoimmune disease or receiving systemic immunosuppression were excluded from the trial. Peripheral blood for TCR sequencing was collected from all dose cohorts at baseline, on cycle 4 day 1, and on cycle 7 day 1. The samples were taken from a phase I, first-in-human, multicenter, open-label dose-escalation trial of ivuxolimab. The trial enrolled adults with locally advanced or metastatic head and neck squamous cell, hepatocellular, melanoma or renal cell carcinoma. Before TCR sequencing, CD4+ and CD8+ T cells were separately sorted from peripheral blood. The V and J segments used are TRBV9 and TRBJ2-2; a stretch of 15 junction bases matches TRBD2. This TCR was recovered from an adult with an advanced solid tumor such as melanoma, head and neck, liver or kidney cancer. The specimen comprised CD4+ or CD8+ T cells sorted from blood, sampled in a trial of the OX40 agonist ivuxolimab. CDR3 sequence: CASSPMGLAGGRNGELFF. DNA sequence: TGTGCCAGCAGCCCGATGGGACTAGCGGGGGGTCGCAACGGGGAGCTGTTTTTT.